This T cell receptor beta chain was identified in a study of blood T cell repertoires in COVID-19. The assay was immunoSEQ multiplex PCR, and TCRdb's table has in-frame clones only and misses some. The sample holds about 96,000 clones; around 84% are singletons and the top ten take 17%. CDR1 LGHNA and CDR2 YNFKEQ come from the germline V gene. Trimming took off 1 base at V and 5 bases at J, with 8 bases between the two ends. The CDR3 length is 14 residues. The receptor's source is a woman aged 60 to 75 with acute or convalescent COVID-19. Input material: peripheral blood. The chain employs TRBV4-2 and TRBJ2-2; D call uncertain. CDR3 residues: CASSQGETTGELFF. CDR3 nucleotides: TGTGCCAGCAGCCAAGGCGAAACTACCGGGGAGCTGTTTTTT.